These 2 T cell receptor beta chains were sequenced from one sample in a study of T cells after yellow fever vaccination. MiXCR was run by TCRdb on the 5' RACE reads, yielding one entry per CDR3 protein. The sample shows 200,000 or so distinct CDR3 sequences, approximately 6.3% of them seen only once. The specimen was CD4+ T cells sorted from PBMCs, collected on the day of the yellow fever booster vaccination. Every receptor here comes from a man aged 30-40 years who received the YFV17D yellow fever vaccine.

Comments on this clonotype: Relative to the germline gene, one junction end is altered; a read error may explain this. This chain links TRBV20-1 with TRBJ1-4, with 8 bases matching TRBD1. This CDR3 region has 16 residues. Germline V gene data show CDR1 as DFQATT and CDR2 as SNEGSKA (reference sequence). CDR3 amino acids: CCASPGTGATNEKLFF. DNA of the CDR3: TGCTGTGCTAGTCCCGGGACAGGTGCAACTAATGAAAAACTGTTTTTT.

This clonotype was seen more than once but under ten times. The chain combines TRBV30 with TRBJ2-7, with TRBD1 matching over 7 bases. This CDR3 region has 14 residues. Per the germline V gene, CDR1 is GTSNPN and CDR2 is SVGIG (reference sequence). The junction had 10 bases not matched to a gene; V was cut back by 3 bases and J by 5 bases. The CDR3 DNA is TGTGCCTGGAGATCAAAGGGGGCGTTCCACGAGCAGTACTTC. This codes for CAWRSKGAFHEQYF.